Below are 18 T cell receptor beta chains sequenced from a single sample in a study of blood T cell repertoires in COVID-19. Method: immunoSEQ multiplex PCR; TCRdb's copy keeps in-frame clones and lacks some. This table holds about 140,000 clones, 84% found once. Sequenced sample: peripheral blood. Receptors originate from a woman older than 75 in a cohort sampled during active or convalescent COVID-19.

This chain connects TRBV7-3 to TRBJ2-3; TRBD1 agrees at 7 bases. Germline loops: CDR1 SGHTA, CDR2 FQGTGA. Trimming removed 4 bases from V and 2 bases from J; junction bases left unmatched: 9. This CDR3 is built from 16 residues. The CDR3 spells CASSSPSGQNTDTQYF. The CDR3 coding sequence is TGTGCCAGCAGCTCCCCTTCGGGACAGAACACAGATACGCAGTATTTT.

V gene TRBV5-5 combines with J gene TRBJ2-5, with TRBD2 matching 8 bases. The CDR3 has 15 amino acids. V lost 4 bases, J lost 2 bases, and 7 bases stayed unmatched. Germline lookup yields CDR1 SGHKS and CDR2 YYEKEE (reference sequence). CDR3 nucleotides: TGTGCCAGCAGCCGGGGGGGACCACTACAAGAGACCCAGTACTTC. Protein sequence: CASSRGGPLQETQYF. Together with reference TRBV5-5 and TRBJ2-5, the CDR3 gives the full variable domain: DAGVTQSPTHLIKTRGQQVTLRCSPISGHKSVSWYQQVLGQGPQFIFQYYEKEERGRGNFPDRFSARQFPNYSSELNVNALLLGDSALYLCASSRGGPLQETQYFGPGTRLLVL.

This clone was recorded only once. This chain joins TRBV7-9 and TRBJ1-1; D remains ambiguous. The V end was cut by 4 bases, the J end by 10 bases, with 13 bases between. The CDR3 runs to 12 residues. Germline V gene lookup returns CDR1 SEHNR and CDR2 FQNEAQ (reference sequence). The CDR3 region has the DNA TGTGCCAGCAGCTCCTCCGGGGAACCAGCTTTCTTT. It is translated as CASSSSGEPAFF.

Here the CDR3 DNA reads TGCGCCAGCAGCTTATTTACAGGGGAGTCGGGGGGCTACACCTTC. Translated, it gives CASSLFTGESGGYTF. The V and J genes are TRBV5-1 and TRBJ1-2; 7 bases fit TRBD1. Germline V gene sequence: CDR1 SGHRS, CDR2 YFSETQ. V gave up 2 bases and J gave up 8 bases; unmatched junction bases: 12. The CDR3 is 15 amino acids.

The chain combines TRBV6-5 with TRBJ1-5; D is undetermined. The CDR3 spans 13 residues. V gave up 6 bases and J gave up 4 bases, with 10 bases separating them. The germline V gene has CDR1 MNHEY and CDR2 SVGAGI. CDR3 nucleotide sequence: TGTGCCAGCAGCGCTCAGATAAATCAGCCCCAGCATTTT. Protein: CASSAQINQPQHF.

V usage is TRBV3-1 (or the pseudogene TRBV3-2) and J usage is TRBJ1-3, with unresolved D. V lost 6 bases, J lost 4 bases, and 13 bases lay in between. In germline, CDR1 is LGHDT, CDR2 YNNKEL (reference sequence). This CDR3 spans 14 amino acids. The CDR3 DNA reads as TGTGCCAGCAGTCGGGTCGGCTCGGGAAACACCATATATTTT. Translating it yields CASSRVGSGNTIYF.

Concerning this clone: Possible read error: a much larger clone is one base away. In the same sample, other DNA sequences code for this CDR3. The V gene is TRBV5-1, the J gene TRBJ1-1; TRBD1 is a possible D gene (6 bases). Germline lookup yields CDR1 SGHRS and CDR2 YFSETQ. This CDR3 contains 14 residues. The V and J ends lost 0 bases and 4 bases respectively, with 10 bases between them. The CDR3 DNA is TGCGCCAGCAGCTTGGGACCACAGGGCACTGAAGCTTTCTTT. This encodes CASSLGPQGTEAFF.

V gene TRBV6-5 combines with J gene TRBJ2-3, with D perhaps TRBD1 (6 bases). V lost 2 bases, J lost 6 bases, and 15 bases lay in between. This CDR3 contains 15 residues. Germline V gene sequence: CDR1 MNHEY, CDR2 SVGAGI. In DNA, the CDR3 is TGTGCCAGCAGTTACCCCCAGGGCAGGGGTGATACGCAGTATTTT. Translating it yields CASSYPQGRGDTQYF.

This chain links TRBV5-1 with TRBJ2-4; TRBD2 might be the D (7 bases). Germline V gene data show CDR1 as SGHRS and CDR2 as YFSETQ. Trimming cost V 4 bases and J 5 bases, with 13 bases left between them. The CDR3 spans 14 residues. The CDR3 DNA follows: TGCGCCAGCAGCAAGGCCGGGGGGCAAAACATTCAGTACTTC. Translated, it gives CASSKAGGQNIQYF.

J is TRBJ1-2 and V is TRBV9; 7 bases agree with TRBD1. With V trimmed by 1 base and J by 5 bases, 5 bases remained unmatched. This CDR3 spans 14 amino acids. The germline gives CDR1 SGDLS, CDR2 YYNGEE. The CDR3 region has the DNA TGTGCCAGCAGCGTAACAGGGGCGGAATATGGCTACACCTTC. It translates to CASSVTGAEYGYTF.

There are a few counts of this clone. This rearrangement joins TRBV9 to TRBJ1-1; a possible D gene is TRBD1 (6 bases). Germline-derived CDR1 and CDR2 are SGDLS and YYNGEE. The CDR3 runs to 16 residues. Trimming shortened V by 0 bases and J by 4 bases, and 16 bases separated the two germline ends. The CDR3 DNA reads TGTGCCAGCAGCGTAGGGGGATGGGGGCGCGGCACTGAAGCTTTCTTT. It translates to CASSVGGWGRGTEAFF.

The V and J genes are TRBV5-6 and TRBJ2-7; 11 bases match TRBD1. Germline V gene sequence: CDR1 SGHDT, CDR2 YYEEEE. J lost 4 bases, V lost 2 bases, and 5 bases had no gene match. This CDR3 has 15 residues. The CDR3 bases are TGTGCCAGCAGCTTATCCGGGACAGGGGGTTACGAGCAGTACTTC. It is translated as CASSLSGTGGYEQYF.

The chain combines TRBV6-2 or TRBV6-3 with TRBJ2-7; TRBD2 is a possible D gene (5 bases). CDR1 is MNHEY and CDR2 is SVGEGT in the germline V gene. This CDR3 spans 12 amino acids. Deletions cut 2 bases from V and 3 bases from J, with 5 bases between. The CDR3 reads CASSYGLYEQYV. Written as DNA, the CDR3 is TGTGCCAGCAGTTACGGACTCTACGAGCAGTACGTC.

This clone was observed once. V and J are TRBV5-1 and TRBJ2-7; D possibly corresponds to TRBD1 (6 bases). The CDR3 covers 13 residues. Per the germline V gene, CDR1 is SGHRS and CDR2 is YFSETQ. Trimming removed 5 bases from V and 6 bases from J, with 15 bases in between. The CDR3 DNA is TGCGCCAGCAGTATACTACAGGGTGGCGAGCAGTACTTC. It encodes CASSILQGGEQYF.

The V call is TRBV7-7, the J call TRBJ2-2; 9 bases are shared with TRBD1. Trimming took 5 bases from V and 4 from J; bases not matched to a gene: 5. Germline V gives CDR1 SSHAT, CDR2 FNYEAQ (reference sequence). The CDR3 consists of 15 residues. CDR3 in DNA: TGTGCCAGCAGCCCGACAGGGGGTATCACCGGGGAGCTGTTTTTT. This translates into CASSPTGGITGELFF.

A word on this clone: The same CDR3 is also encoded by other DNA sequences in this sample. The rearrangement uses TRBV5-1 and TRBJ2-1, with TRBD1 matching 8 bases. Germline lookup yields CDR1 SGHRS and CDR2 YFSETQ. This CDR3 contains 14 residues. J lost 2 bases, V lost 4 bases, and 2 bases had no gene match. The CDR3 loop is CASSLGQAYNEQFF. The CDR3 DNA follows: TGCGCCAGCAGCCTGGGACAGGCCTACAATGAGCAGTTCTTC.

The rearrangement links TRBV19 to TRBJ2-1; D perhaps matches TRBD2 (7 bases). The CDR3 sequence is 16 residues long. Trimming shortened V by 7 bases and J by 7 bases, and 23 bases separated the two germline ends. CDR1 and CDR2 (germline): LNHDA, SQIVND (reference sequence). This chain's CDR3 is CASNPGGGDTLNEQFF. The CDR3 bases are TGTGCCAGTAACCCCGGTGGGGGGGACACACTGAATGAGCAGTTCTTC.

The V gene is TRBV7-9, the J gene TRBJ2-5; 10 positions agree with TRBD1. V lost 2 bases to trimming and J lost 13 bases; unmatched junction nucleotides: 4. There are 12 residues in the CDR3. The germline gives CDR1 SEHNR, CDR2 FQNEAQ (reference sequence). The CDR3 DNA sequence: TGTGCCAGCAGCTTAAGCGACAGGGGGCCGTACTTC. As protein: CASSLSDRGPYF.